The source of this T cell receptor (beta chain) is a study of blood T cell repertoires in COVID-19. The V segment lost 6 bases and the J segment 2 bases; nucleotides outside the gene matches: 9. The CDR3 runs 15 residues. Looked up from germline, CDR1 is MNHEY and CDR2 is SMNVEV (reference sequence). As processed by the authors: Amplified reference gene primers provided the basis for estimating nucleated cell counts. Only in-frame clones appear in the TCRdb table, and some are missing; sequencing was by immunoSEQ multiplex PCR. V and J calls plus clone size are reproduced from that table; the DNA served to infer D and trimming. The table has under 200,000 clones, about 86% seen once.

The TCR originated in a man aged 50 or older with active or convalescent COVID-19. This chain links TRBV27 with TRBJ2-5; 7 positions match TRBD1. Material: peripheral blood. CDR3 region: CASRPSTGRQETQYF. CDR3 DNA: TGTGCCAGCAGACCTTCGACAGGGAGACAAGAGACCCAGTACTTC.